This TCR beta chain was sequenced in a study of early T cells in non-severe SARS-CoV-2 infection. Across the whole study: Chains from this unsorted whole-blood bulk RNA could not be paired.

Molecules of cDNA were individually given unique molecular identifiers that were attached to them. TCRdb re-derived calls from the 5' RACE reads in MiXCR, one entry per CDR3 protein. The table lists about 30,000 distinct CDR3 sequences, roughly 6% of them singletons. Findings and caveats of the study: The study's VDJdb matching favored anti-spike CD8 responses and missed private and CD4 specificities.

With 5 bases removed from V and 2 bases from J, the gap between germline ends came to 5 bases. The CDR3 spans 12 residues. Looked up from germline, CDR1 is SGHVS and CDR2 is FQNEAQ. Regarding this clonotype: Its antigen is not identified.

The TCR originated in an adult who was a healthcare worker with PCR-confirmed SARS-CoV-2 infection or an uninfected control (not recorded which). What was sequenced was whole blood. This chain connects TRBV7-8 to TRBJ2-3; D gene ambiguous. DNA for the CDR3: TGTGCCAGCAGCCTAATCACAGATACGCAGTATTTT. Its protein product is CASSLITDTQYF.